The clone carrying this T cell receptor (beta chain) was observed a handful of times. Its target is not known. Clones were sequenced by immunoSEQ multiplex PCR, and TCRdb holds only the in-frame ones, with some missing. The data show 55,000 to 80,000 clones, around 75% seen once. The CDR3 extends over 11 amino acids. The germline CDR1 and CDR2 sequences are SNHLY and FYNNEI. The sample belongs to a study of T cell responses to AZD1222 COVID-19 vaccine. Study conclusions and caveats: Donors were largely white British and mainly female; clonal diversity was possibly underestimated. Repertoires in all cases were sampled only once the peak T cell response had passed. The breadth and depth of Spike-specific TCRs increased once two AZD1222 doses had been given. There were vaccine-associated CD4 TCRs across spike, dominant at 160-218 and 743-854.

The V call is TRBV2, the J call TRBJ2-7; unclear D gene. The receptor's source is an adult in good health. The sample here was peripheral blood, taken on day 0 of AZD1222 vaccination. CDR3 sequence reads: CATTKGGEQYF. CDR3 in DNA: TGTGCAACCACGAAGGGTGGCGAGCAGTACTTC.